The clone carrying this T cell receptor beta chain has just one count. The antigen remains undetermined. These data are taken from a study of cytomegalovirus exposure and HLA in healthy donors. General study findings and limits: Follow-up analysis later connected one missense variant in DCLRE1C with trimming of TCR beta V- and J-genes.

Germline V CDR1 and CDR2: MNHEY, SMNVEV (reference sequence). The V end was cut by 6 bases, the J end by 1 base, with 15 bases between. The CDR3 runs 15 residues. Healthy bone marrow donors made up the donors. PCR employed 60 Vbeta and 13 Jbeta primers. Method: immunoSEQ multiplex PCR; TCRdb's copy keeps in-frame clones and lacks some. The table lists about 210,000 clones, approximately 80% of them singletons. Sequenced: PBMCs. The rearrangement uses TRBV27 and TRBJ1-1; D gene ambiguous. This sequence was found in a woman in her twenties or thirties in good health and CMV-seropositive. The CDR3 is CASRPLGAGNTEAFF. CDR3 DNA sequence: TGTGCCAGCAGGCCCCTGGGCGCGGGGAACACTGAAGCTTTCTTT.